The 2 T cell receptor beta chains presented below share a single source sample, sequenced in a study of cytomegalovirus exposure and HLA in healthy donors. This PCR relied on a set of 60 Vbeta primers and 13 Jbeta primers. The data were produced by immunoSEQ multiplex PCR, yet TCRdb's version contains in-frame clones alone and is incomplete. Here the sample spans fewer than 250,000 clones, under 85% being singletons. The sequenced sample was PBMCs. All receptors come from a woman in her forties or fifties in good health and CMV-seropositive.

The V call is TRBV15, the J call TRBJ1-4, with 7 bases aligning to TRBD1. The V gene end was trimmed by 0 bases and the J gene end by 8 bases; junction bases not matched to a gene: 6. From germline, CDR1 is LNHNV and CDR2 YYDKDF (reference sequence). The CDR3 totals 15 residues. The CDR3 DNA reads TGTGCCACCAGCAGAGAGCAAGGGGGCGGCGAAAAACTGTTTTTT. This codes for CATSREQGGGEKLFF.

This clone has only a few counts. The rearrangement uses TRBV6-6 and TRBJ2-3, with 10 bases aligning to TRBD2. The CDR3 is 15 residues long. The germline V gene encodes CDR1 MNHNY and CDR2 SVGAGI (reference sequence). The J segment lost 6 bases and the V segment lost 5 bases, leaving 8 bases of the junction unmatched. The CDR3 is CASSPGTSVWDTQYF. The CDR3 DNA follows: TGTGCCAGCAGTCCCGGGACTAGCGTGTGGGATACGCAGTATTTT.